This T cell receptor beta chain comes out of a study of blood T cell repertoires in COVID-19. Study details: Some COVID-19 samples were acute and others convalescent; all came from the United States, Italy and Spain.

Original processing methods: Reference gene primers were amplified, and this amplification served to estimate nucleated cell counts. The assay was immunoSEQ multiplex PCR, and TCRdb's table has in-frame clones only and misses some. For V, J and clone size, that table is used; D and trimming come from the DNA. The table lists hundreds of thousands of clones, approximately 90% of them singletons. The V end was cut by 4 bases, the J end by 4 bases, with 11 bases between. In germline, CDR1 is SNHLY, CDR2 FYNNEI. This CDR3 has 13 residues. Cohort 3 donors were reported recovered after two negative PCRs, clearance, or symptom resolution.

Sequenced input: PBMCs or T cells enriched from blood (not recorded which). This clonotype was obtained from a woman between 18 and 30 years old who had recovered from COVID-19. The gene calls are TRBV2 and TRBJ2-7; D may be TRBD2 (6 bases). CDR3 in DNA: TGTGCCAGCAGTGTTAGCGGTTTGTACGAGCAGTACTTC. Residues: CASSVSGLYEQYF.